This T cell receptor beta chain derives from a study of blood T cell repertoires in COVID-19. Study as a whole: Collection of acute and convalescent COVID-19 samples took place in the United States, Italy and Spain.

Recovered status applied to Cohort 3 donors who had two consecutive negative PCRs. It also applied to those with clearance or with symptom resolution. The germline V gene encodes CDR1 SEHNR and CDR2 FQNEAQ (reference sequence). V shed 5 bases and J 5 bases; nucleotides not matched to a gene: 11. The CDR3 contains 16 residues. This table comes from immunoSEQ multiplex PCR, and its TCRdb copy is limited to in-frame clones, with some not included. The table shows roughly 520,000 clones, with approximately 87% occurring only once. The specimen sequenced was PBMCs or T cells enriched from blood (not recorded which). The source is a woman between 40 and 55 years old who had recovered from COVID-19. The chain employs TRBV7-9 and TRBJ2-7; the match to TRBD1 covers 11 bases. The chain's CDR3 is CASSPPLWTGGDEQYF. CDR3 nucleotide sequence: TGTGCCAGCAGCCCACCCCTCTGGACAGGGGGCGACGAGCAGTACTTC.